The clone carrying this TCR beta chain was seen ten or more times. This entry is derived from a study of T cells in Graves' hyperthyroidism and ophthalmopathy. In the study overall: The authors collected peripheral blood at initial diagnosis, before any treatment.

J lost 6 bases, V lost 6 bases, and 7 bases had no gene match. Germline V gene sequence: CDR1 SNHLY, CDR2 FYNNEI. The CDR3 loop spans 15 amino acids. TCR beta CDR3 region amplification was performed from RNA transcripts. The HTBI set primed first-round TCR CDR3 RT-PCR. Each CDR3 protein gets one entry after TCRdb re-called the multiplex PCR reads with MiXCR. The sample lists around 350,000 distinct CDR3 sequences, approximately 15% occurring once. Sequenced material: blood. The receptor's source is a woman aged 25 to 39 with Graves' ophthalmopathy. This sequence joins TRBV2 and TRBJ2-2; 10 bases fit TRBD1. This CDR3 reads CASSAGTGDPGELFF. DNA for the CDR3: TGTGCCAGCAGCGCCGGGACAGGGGATCCCGGGGAGCTGTTTTTT.